Shown below are 3 T cell receptor beta chains from a single sample sequenced in a study of Graves' ophthalmopathy and Graves' hyperthyroidism. Amplified material comprised TCR beta CDR3 regions derived from RNA transcripts. First-round RT-PCR relied on HTBI primers, and a second-round multiplex PCR came next. TCRdb processed the multiplex PCR reads anew with MiXCR; each CDR3 protein has one entry. This table holds 500,000 to 700,000 distinct CDR3 sequences, 22% found once. The material sequenced was peripheral blood. The source of these receptors is a young woman with stable Graves' hyperthyroidism. Some clones in this sample may be carry-over from other donors' samples.

This chain connects TRBV19 to TRBJ1-5; D possibly corresponds to TRBD1 (6 bases). Germline CDR1 is LNHDA and CDR2 is SQIVND (reference sequence). This CDR3 is 15 amino acids long. Trimming left V 5 bases short and J 3 bases short, with 14 bases between. The CDR3 DNA is TGTGCCAGTAGTCCCATCCGGGACACCAATCAGCCCCAGCATTTT. As protein: CASSPIRDTNQPQHF.

This clonotype was observed a handful of times. A much bigger clone sits one base away, suggesting this may be a read error. The rearrangement links TRBV12-3 or TRBV12-4 to TRBJ1-5; 7 bases agree with TRBD1. V lost 5 bases and J lost 5; bases outside the gene matches: 6. This CDR3 has 14 residues. The CDR3 loop reads CASSRDSAYQPQHF. CDR3 nucleotides: TGTGCCAGCAGTCGGGACAGCGCCTATCAGCCCCAGCATTTT.

This chain links TRBV6-1 with TRBJ2-7; maybe TRBD2 (6 bases). The CDR3 is 16 residues long. The germline V gene encodes CDR1 MNHNS and CDR2 SASEGT. V lost 6 bases and J lost 3, with 21 bases in between. The CDR3, as DNA: TGTGCCAGCAGCGAGGTTTGGGGGGACTCCCTCTACGAGCAGTACTTC. This encodes CASSEVWGDSLYEQYF.